This entry features one T cell receptor beta chain sequence. What it binds is not known. Trimming stripped 6 bases from V and 6 bases from J, with 16 bases between. CDR3 length: 14 amino acids. Germline CDR1 KGHSH, CDR2 LQKENI. This entry is derived from a study of shared clonotypes between healthy human individuals. Findings and limits, study-wide: The naive CD4 repertoires of several donors were compared, and around 5% of clonotypes were shared.

A 200 ng quantity of DNA, some 30,000 T cell genomes, went into the sorted-subset replicate PCRs. Per the authors' pipeline: ImmunoSEQ yielded junction-only sequences lacking quality scores, so filtering differed. The table came from immunoSEQ multiplex PCR; TCRdb's copy has only in-frame clones and leaves some out. Clone size and V and J calls were adopted from that table, with D and trimming inferred from the DNA. In the table there are some 1.5 million clones, roughly 98% of which are singletons. Sample: naive CD4+ T cells sorted from blood. The subset is: CD45RA+ positively selected. The genes are TRBV18 and TRBJ2-3, with D possibly matching TRBD1 (5 bases). The origin of this receptor is a man under 40 in good health. CDR3 sequence (DNA): TGTGCCAGCTCTCGCTCAGGGTCTAAGGATACGCAGTATTTT. It translates to CASSRSGSKDTQYF.